Shown below are 6 T cell receptor beta chains from a single sample sequenced in a study of blood T cell repertoires in COVID-19. Using immunoSEQ multiplex PCR, the repertoire was profiled, and TCRdb retains in-frame clones only, with some absent. The table includes about 310,000 clones, roughly 86% detected once. What was sequenced was peripheral blood. Receptor source: a man between 70 and 80 years old with acute or convalescent COVID-19.

The V and J genes are TRBV7-9 and TRBJ2-1, with TRBD1 identical over 8 bases. Germline CDR1 is SEHNR and CDR2 is FQNEAQ (reference sequence). After removal of 5 bases from V and 6 bases from J, the junction contained 6 bases not matched to a gene. The CDR3 has 14 residues. The DNA of the CDR3 is TGTGCCAGCAGCCCGGACAGGGTCGGCAATGAGCAGTTCTTC. This translates into CASSPDRVGNEQFF.

The chain uses TRBV11-2 and TRBJ2-3, with 9 bases matching TRBD2. This CDR3 has 17 amino acids. The V segment lost 4 bases and the J segment 2 bases; nucleotides outside the gene matches: 10. Per germline, CDR1 SGHAT and CDR2 FQNNGV. CDR3 loop: CASSSIAGEEPTDTQYF. CDR3 sequence (DNA): TGTGCCAGCAGCTCAATAGCGGGGGAGGAACCCACAGATACGCAGTATTTT.

V is TRBV9 and J is TRBJ2-3; 13 positions agree with TRBD2. CDR1 SGDLS and CDR2 YYNGEE come from the germline V gene. Trimming took 0 bases from V and 4 from J; bases not matched to a gene: 8. The CDR3 has 18 amino acids. CDR3 amino acids: CASSVASRLAGGPDTQYF. The CDR3 nucleotides are TGTGCCAGCAGCGTAGCTAGTAGACTAGCGGGGGGCCCAGATACGCAGTATTTT.

This chain uses TRBV6-5 with TRBJ2-1; TRBD1 matches 7 bases. CDR1 and CDR2 from the germline V gene are MNHEY and SVGAGI. The CDR3 length is 13 residues. The V and J ends lost 5 bases and 5 bases, in that order; junction bases with no gene match: 3. DNA of the CDR3: TGTGCCAGCAGTCTTACAGGGGACAATGAGCAGTTCTTC. It codes for CASSLTGDNEQFF.

The gene calls are TRBV6-6 and TRBJ2-3; D might be TRBD2 (6 bases). This CDR3 comprises 14 residues. Trimming shortened V by 0 bases and J by 6 bases, and 10 bases separated the two germline ends. Looked up from germline, CDR1 is MNHNY and CDR2 is SVGAGI (reference sequence). In DNA, the CDR3 is TGTGCCAGCAGTTACTCGCCAGGGAGGGATACGCAGTATTTT. Translated, it gives CASSYSPGRDTQYF.

CDR3 DNA: TGTGCCAGCAGCTCCTGGACTGGGGAGACCCAGTACTTC. Amino acids: CASSSWTGETQYF. This chain uses TRBV7-7 with TRBJ2-5, with D maybe TRBD2 (5 bases). V was shortened by 4 bases and J by 5 bases, with 11 bases between the two germline ends. This CDR3 contains 13 residues. Germline-derived CDR1 and CDR2 are SSHAT and FNYEAQ (reference sequence).